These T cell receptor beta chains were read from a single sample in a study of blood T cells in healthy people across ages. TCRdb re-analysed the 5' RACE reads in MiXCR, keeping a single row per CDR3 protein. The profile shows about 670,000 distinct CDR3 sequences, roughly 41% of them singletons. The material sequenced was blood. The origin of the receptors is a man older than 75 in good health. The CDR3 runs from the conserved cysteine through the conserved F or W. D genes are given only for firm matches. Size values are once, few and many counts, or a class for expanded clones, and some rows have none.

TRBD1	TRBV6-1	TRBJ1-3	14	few	TGTGCCAGCAGGGATACAGGGGCTGGAAACACCATATATTTT	CASRDTGAGNTIYF
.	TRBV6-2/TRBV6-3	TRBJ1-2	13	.	TGTGCCAGCGTGAGGGGGATCGGCTATGGCTACACCTTC	CASVRGIGYGYTF
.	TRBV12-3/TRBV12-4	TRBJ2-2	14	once	TGTGCCAGCAGGTACCAGGGGAACACCGGGGAGCTGTTTTTT	CASRYQGNTGELFF
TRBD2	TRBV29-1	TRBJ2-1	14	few	TGCAGCGTTGAACTAGCGGGAGGGCCCAATGAGCAGTTCTTC	CSVELAGGPNEQFF
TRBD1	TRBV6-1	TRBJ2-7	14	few	TGTGCCAGCAGCGCCGCCGGGACAGTAAGCGAGCAGTACTTC	CASSAAGTVSEQYF
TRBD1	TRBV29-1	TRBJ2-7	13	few	TGCAGCGTAGTTGACAGGGTTACCTACGAGCAGTACTTC	CSVVDRVTYEQYF
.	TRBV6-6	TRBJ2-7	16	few	TGTGCCAGCAGTTACGAGGCGGGGGCGTACTCCTACGAGCAGTACTTC	CASSYEAGAYSYEQYF
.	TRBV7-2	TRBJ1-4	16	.	TGTGTCAGCAGCTTATCACTGAGGGGACTTGATGAAAAACTGTTTTTT	CVSSLSLRGLDEKLFF
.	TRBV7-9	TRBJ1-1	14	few	TGTGCCAGCAGCCTCGATTTCGGAGACACTGAAGCTTTCTTT	CASSLDFGDTEAFF
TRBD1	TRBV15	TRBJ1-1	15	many	TGTGCCACCAGCAGAGTAGACAGGGTGGCCACTGAAGCTTTCTTT	CATSRVDRVATEAFF
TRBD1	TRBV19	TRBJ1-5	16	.	TGTGCCAGTAGTCCGTCGGACAGGGGAAGCAATCAGCCCCAGCATTTT	CASSPSDRGSNQPQHF
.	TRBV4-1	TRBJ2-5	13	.	TGCGCCAGCAGCCAACAAGAATCAGAGACCCAGTACTTC	CASSQQESETQYF
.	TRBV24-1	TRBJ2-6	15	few	TGTGCCACCAGTGATGAGGGATCCGGGGCCAACGTCCTGACTTTC	CATSDEGSGANVLTF
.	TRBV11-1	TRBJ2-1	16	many	TGTGCCAGCAGCTTTAACCAGCGGATCACCTACAATGAGCAGTTCTTC	CASSFNQRITYNEQFF
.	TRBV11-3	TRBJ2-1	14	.	TGTGCCAGCAGCTTAAACATAGGAGGGAATGAGCAGTTCTTC	CASSLNIGGNEQFF
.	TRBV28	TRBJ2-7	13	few	TGTGCCAGCAAGGAAGGCAGGGTCAACGAGCAGTACTTC	CASKEGRVNEQYF
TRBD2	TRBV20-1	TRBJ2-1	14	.	TGCAGTGCTCCTCTAGCGGGAGCCTACAATGAGCAGTTCTTC	CSAPLAGAYNEQFF
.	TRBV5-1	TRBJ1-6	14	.	TGCGCCAGCAGCCCCGGGATTACTAATTCACCCCTCCACTTT	CASSPGITNSPLHF
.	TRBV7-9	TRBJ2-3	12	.	TGTGCCAGCAGCAAAGGGGTAGATACGCAGTATTTT	CASSKGVDTQYF
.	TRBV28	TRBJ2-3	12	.	TGTGCCAGTGTGTCGGGTCCAGATACGCGGTATTTT	CASVSGPDTRYF